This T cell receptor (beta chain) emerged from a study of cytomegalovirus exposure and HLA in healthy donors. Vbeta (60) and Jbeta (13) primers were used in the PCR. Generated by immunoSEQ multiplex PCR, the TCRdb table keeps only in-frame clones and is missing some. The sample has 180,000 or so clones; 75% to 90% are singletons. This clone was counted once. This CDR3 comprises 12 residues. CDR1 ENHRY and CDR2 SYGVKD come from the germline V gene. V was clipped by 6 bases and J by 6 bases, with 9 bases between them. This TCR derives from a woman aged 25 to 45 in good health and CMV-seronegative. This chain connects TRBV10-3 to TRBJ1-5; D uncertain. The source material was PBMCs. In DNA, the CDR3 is TGTGCCATCAGCGGGGTGGGTCAGCCCCAGCATTTT. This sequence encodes CAISGVGQPQHF.